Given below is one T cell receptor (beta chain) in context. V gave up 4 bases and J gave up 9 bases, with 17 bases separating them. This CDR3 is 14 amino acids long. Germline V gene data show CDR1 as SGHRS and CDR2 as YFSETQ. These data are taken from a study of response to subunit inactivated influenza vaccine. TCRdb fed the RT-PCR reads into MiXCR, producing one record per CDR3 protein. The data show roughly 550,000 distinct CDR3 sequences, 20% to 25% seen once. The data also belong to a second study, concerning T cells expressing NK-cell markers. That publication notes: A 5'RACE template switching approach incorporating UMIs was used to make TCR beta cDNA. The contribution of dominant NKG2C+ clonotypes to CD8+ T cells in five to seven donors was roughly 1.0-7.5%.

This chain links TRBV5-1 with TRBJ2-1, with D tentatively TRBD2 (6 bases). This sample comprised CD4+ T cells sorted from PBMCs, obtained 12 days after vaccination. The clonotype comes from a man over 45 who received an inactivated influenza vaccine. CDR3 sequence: CASSRLVGRSEQFF. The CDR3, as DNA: TGCGCCAGCAGCCGACTAGTGGGGAGGAGTGAGCAGTTCTTC.